The entry below describes one T cell receptor beta chain. Antigen specificity is unknown. Each CDR3 protein gets one entry after TCRdb re-called the reads with MiXCR. The data contain about 470,000 distinct CDR3 sequences, about 42% of them singletons. The data originate from a study of T cell repertoires in cytomegalovirus infection. Notes on the study in general: The cumulative frequency of public TCR beta families distinguished individuals who carried CMV together with the relevant HLA.

Germline CDR1 and CDR2: ENHRY and SYGVKD. This CDR3 has 13 residues. The V end was cut by 9 bases, the J end by 1 base, with 12 bases between. The TCR was taken from a human donor in good health (CMV status not recorded). Some clones in this sample may be carry-over from other donors' samples. This chain links TRBV10-3 with TRBJ1-1; TRBD1 might be the D (6 bases). The source material was cultured PBMCs, sampled from culture after CMV antigen stimulation. The CDR3 sequence is CAIYDRRNTEAFF. CDR3 nucleotide sequence: TGTGCCATTTACGACAGGAGGAACACTGAAGCTTTCTTT.